The source of this TCR beta chain is a study of monozygotic twins with inflammatory bowel disease. Study-level results: Data gave no support to a single strong signal or clonotype associated with IBD.

About this clonotype itself: Its target is not known.

One entry per CDR3 protein, without DNA, is what TCRdb gives after re-calling the 5' RACE reads. The sample features about 99,000 distinct CDR3 sequences, with 1.9% in its top ten. This receptor was taken from a human donor with ulcerative colitis or Crohn's disease, or a healthy co-twin of an affected twin (not recorded which). What was sequenced was blood.

The chain's CDR3 is CASTSRRTSGREINEQFF. The rearrangement uses TRBV19 and TRBJ2-1; TCRdb picks TRBD2, but there is no DNA to check that call. Per the germline V gene, CDR1 is LNHDA and CDR2 is SQIVND (reference sequence). The CDR3 is 18 amino acids.